This is a list of T cell receptor beta chains from one sample in a study of shared clonotypes between healthy human individuals. This table comes from immunoSEQ multiplex PCR, and its TCRdb copy is limited to in-frame clones, with some not included. The table has hundreds of thousands of clones, about 97% seen once. Specimen: naive CD4+ T cells sorted from blood. The source is a woman aged 30 to 39 in good health. The CDR3 runs from the conserved cysteine through the conserved F or W. D genes are given only for firm matches. Not all rows give a size; the values are once, few, many and, for expanded clones, a class.

.,TRBV6-5,TRBJ1-2,.,CASKGRDGYTF,TGTGCCAGCAAAGGGAGAGATGGCTACACCTTC
.,TRBV27,TRBJ2-2,TRBD1,CASSLPGTGSGELFF,TGTGCCAGCAGTCTTCCCGGGACAGGGTCCGGGGAGCTGTTTTTT
.,TRBV28,TRBJ2-7,.,CASSFDGAGEQYF,TGTGCCAGCAGTTTTGATGGGGCTGGTGAGCAGTACTTC
.,TRBV7-9,TRBJ2-1,TRBD2,CASSFPTSTSGRPYNEQFF,TGTGCCAGCAGCTTCCCTACCTCGACTAGCGGGAGGCCCTACAATGAGCAGTTCTTC
once,TRBV5-4,TRBJ2-7,TRBD2,CASSLVPSGVQSYEQYF,TGTGCCAGCAGCTTGGTCCCTAGCGGAGTTCAGTCCTACGAGCAGTACTTC
.,TRBV10-3,TRBJ2-3,.,CAISEPGQTSTDTQYF,TGTGCCATCAGTGAACCCGGACAGACTAGCACAGATACGCAGTATTTT
.,TRBV10-3,TRBJ2-5,.,CAISGGQIEETQYF,TGTGCCATCAGTGGGGGCCAAATCGAAGAGACCCAGTACTTC
.,TRBV15,TRBJ1-3,.,CATSPRGRGFQFTGNTIYF,TGTGCCACCAGCCCCCGGGGGCGGGGATTTCAGTTTACTGGAAACACCATATATTTT
.,TRBV5-1,TRBJ2-7,TRBD2,CASSPGTSGIEQYF,TGCGCCAGCAGCCCCGGGACTAGCGGGATCGAGCAGTACTTC
.,TRBV5-8,TRBJ1-3,.,CASSLGTAHSGNTIYF,TGTGCCAGCAGCTTGGGTACAGCTCACTCTGGAAACACCATATATTTT
.,TRBV28,TRBJ1-5,.,CATKRGAGGWNQPQHF,TGTGCCACCAAACGAGGGGCCGGAGGTTGGAATCAGCCCCAGCATTTT
.,TRBV29-1,TRBJ1-2,.,CSVEASLGGTGYTF,TGCAGCGTTGAAGCCTCGCTCGGGGGGACGGGCTACACCTTC
.,TRBV2,TRBJ1-5,.,CASSDVSQNQPQHF,TGTGCCAGCAGTGATGTCTCGCAAAATCAGCCCCAGCATTTT
.,TRBV6-5,TRBJ2-7,TRBD2,CASSKTSGSIYEQYF,TGTGCCAGCAGCAAAACTAGCGGGTCGATCTACGAGCAGTACTTC
.,TRBV6-1,TRBJ1-2,.,CASSEGYRDNYGYTF,TGTGCCAGCAGTGAAGGGTACAGGGATAACTATGGCTACACCTTC
.,TRBV18,TRBJ2-7,.,CASSPPLPLLSSYEQYF,TGTGCCAGCTCACCACCATTACCGCTTTTGTCCTCCTACGAGCAGTACTTC
.,TRBV19,TRBJ1-5,TRBD1,CASSRGQASNQPQHF,TGTGCCAGTAGTAGGGGACAGGCCTCGAATCAGCCCCAGCATTTT
.,TRBV6-5,TRBJ1-1,.,CASSYIGAPTEAFF,TGTGCCAGCAGTTACATAGGCGCCCCCACTGAAGCTTTCTTT
.,TRBV15,TRBJ2-2,TRBD1,CATSRGSGQGMAGELFF,TGTGCCACCAGCAGAGGCTCGGGACAGGGGATGGCCGGGGAGCTGTTTTTT
.,TRBV6-5,TRBJ2-5,.,CASRGATAGTQYF,TGTGCCAGCAGGGGAGCCACCGCGGGGACCCAGTACTTC
.,TRBV5-1,TRBJ2-5,.,CASSQGNFAGGQETQYF,TGCGCCAGCAGCCAAGGGAACTTTGCGGGTGGGCAAGAGACCCAGTACTTC
once,TRBV7-8,TRBJ2-7,.,CASSLALGRTSYEQYF,TGTGCCAGCAGCTTAGCGCTCGGTCGGACCTCCTACGAGCAGTACTTC
.,TRBV7-9,TRBJ1-1,.,CASSQQGNTEAFF,TGTGCCAGCAGCCAACAGGGGAACACTGAAGCTTTCTTT
.,TRBV18,TRBJ1-5,.,CASSPSSNQPQHF,TGTGCCAGCTCACCATCGAGCAATCAGCCCCAGCATTTT
.,TRBV19,TRBJ1-5,.,CASSPKRRNQPQHF,TGTGCCAGTAGTCCGAAGCGACGCAATCAGCCCCAGCATTTT
.,TRBV7-3,TRBJ2-3,.,CASSFETITDTQYF,TGTGCCAGCAGCTTCGAGACGATCACAGATACGCAGTATTTT
.,TRBV6-5,TRBJ2-7,TRBD2,CASSPSGSRDEQYF,TGTGCCAGCAGTCCTAGCGGGAGTCGCGATGAGCAGTACTTC